The sequence of this T cell receptor (beta chain) was determined in a study of low-dose radiotherapy and immunotherapy resistance in tumors. The wider study: Cohort 1 got 0.5 Gy per fraction every 2 weeks, 6.5 Gy in total. The drug cyclophosphamide was given into a vein at 200 mg/m2 every two weeks, one day before radiation and immunotherapy.

In this sample, this clonotype turned up many times. Gene-specific TRAV and TRBV primers were used for first-strand cDNA, covering alpha and beta chains. The authors ran about 20 PCR cycles to amplify TCRs with a constant-region primer and V-primer adapter. A single record per CDR3 protein comes from TCRdb applying MiXCR to the reads. Of approximately 90,000 distinct CDR3 sequences in the sample, just under 9.5% were seen once. The time point is: before trial treatment. Every donor's regimen consisted of nivolumab, ipilimumab, aspirin, low-dose cyclophosphamide and low-dose radiotherapy. Tumors of eligible patients were advanced, solid and lacking tumor-infiltrating lymphocytes. Trimming cost V 0 bases and J 0 bases, with 12 bases left between them. The germline V gene has CDR1 WSHSY and CDR2 SAAADI. CDR3 length equals 16 residues.

The receptor was derived from a male donor with prostate cancer. The source material was PBMCs, sampled before treatment. This chain links TRBV10-2 with TRBJ2-7, with unresolved D. The CDR3, as DNA: TGCGCCAGCAGTGAGTCTTACGATTTCTACTCCTACGAGCAGTACTTC. Protein product: CASSESYDFYSYEQYF.